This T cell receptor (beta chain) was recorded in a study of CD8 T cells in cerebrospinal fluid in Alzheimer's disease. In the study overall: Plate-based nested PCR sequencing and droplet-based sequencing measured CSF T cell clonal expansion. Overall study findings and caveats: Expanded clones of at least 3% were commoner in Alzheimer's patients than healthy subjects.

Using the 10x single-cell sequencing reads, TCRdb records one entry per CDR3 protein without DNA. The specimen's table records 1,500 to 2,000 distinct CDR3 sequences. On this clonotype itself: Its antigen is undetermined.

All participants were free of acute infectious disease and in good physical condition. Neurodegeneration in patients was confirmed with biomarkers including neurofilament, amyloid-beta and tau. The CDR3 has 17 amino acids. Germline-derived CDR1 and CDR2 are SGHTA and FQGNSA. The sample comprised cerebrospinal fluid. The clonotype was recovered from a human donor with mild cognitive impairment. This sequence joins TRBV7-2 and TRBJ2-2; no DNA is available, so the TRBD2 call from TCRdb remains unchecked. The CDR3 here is CASSYRFSGSNTGELFF.